A selection of T cell receptor beta chains follows, all from one sample in a study of beta chain features in type 1 diabetes. This table comes from immunoSEQ multiplex PCR, and its TCRdb copy is limited to in-frame clones, with some not included. The repertoire holds 500,000 to 650,000 clones, with 12% as singletons. What was sequenced was naive CD4+ T cells from blood. The receptor source for this set is a man aged 30 to 45 with type 1 diabetes. Each CDR3 is given with its conserved first and last residue. D genes are given only for firm matches. Clone sizes are given selectively: once, few, many, or a class where the clone is expanded.

D gene	V gene	J gene	clone size	CDR3 DNA	CDR3 protein
-	TRBV7-8	TRBJ2-5	few	TGTGCCAGCAGCTTAACAGTCCAAGAGACCCAGTACTTC	CASSLTVQETQYF
-	TRBV29-1	TRBJ1-2	-	TGCAGCGTTGAAGGGGGGGTAGGCTACACCTTC	CSVEGGVGYTF
-	TRBV5-1	TRBJ2-5	few	TGCGCCAGCAGCAGTTCGGAGTTCGGGGAGACCCAGTACTTC	CASSSSEFGETQYF
-	TRBV6-1	TRBJ1-2	-	TGTGCCAGCAGTGAACATACAGGGAATGACTATGGCTACACCTTC	CASSEHTGNDYGYTF
TRBD1	TRBV19	TRBJ1-5	-	TGTGCCAGTAGAGGTAGACAGGGAATGGATCAGCCCCAGCATTTT	CASRGRQGMDQPQHF
TRBD1	TRBV11-3	TRBJ2-4	-	TGTGCCAGCAGCTGGACAGGGGGAAGGAACATTCAGTACTTC	CASSWTGGRNIQYF
TRBD1	TRBV5-4	TRBJ1-4	few	TGTGCCAGCAGCAGAAACAGGGGACTGGGTGAAAAACTGTTTTTT	CASSRNRGLGEKLFF
-	TRBV29-1	TRBJ1-3	few	TGCAGCGCCGCCGGTGACGGAAACACCATATATTTT	CSAAGDGNTIYF
-	TRBV7-2	TRBJ2-3	few	TGTGCCAGCAGCTTAGCGGCAGATACGCAGTATTTT	CASSLAADTQYF
-	TRBV6-6	TRBJ1-5	few	TGTGCCAGCACTCGGGCTGATGGCAATCAGCCCCAGCATTTT	CASTRADGNQPQHF
-	TRBV7-2	TRBJ2-2	-	TGTGCCAGCAGCTTAGATTCAGGGGCAAGCACCGGGGAGCTGTTTTTT	CASSLDSGASTGELFF
TRBD2	TRBV4-3	TRBJ2-5	-	TGCGCCAGCAGCCAAGGTGGCACGGGGGGGTTGGAGACCCAGTACTTC	CASSQGGTGGLETQYF
-	TRBV6-1	TRBJ1-2	-	TGTGCCAGCAGTGAAGCGGGAGGCCCCCGACTCTATGGCTACACCTTC	CASSEAGGPRLYGYTF
-	TRBV29-1	TRBJ1-6	few	TGCAGCGTTGAAGGGCCCACAGGACCACCCCTCCACTTT	CSVEGPTGPPLHF
-	TRBV9	TRBJ1-6	-	TGTGCCAGCAGCGTAGAAGAGGGCAGAGGGGTCCACTTT	CASSVEEGRGVHF
-	TRBV5-1	TRBJ2-2	-	TGCGCCAGCAGCTTAAGGCAGGGCGGCACCGGGGAGCTGTTTTTT	CASSLRQGGTGELFF
TRBD1	TRBV4-3	TRBJ2-1	-	TGCGCCAGCAGCCATGGACAGGGGGATGAGCAGTTCTTC	CASSHGQGDEQFF
-	TRBV7-2	TRBJ1-4	few	TGTGCCAGCAGCTTGGACGGACGCCCGAATGAAAAACTGTTTTTT	CASSLDGRPNEKLFF
TRBD1	TRBV29-1	TRBJ2-2	few	TGCAGCGTAGACAGGGCGAACACCGGGGAGCTGTTTTTT	CSVDRANTGELFF
-	TRBV28	TRBJ1-2	-	TGTGCCAGCAGTTACCCACCCGACAACTATGGCTACACCTTC	CASSYPPDNYGYTF
TRBD1	TRBV5-1	TRBJ2-1	-	TGCGCCAGCAGCTTGGAAGGGACAGGGACCTACAATGAGCAGTTCTTC	CASSLEGTGTYNEQFF
-	TRBV6-5	TRBJ2-5	-	TGTGCCAGCAGTTACGGGACACCCCAAGAGACCCAGTACTTC	CASSYGTPQETQYF
-	TRBV4-3	TRBJ2-5	few	TGCGCCAGCAGCCAAGATTTAGGCAGGAGGGAGACCCAGTACTTC	CASSQDLGRRETQYF
-	TRBV11-2	TRBJ1-6	few	TGTGCCAGCAGCCCATTAACCCCGGCGGGTAATTCACCCCTCCACTTT	CASSPLTPAGNSPLHF
-	TRBV7-9	TRBJ1-1	-	TGTGCCAGCAGCCCCGGGACATTATCCGCTTTCTTT	CASSPGTLSAFF
-	TRBV4-2	TRBJ2-7	-	TGTGCCAGCAGTTCTATCATGGACTCCTACGAGCAGTACTTC	CASSSIMDSYEQYF
TRBD1	TRBV29-1	TRBJ2-6	-	TGCAGCGTCCCAAGGGGGACAGCTGACTCTGGGGCCAACGTCCTGACTTTC	CSVPRGTADSGANVLTF
-	TRBV29-1	TRBJ2-5	many	TGCAGCGTTGAACGGGGTGGGAAGACCCAGTACTTC	CSVERGGKTQYF
TRBD1	TRBV28	TRBJ2-7	-	TGTGCCAGCAGTCCTTCCAACAGGGGCGGATCCTTCGAGCAGTACTTC	CASSPSNRGGSFEQYF
TRBD2	TRBV27	TRBJ2-7	-	TGTGCCAGCAGTTTCGGTAGCGGGGCATCCTACGAGCAGTACTTC	CASSFGSGASYEQYF
TRBD2	TRBV18	TRBJ2-4	few	TGTGCCAGCTCACCACCGTCGAGGGGAGGGGAAAAACAGTACTTC	CASSPPSRGGEKQYF
-	TRBV10-3	TRBJ2-2	few	TGTGCCATCAGTGACCGGCAGGGGAAGACCGGGGAGCTGTTTTTT	CAISDRQGKTGELFF
-	TRBV5-8	TRBJ2-2	few	TGTGCCAGCAGCCCAGGGACCATACTTAGCGGGGAGCTGTTTTTT	CASSPGTILSGELFF
-	TRBV5-1	TRBJ1-2	-	TGCGCCAGCAGCTTGAACAGGGAAGGGGCTAGGGGCTACACCTTC	CASSLNREGARGYTF
TRBD2	TRBV5-4	TRBJ2-1	few	TGTGCCAGCAGAGGTAGCGGGGGGTTATACAATGAGCAGTTCTTC	CASRGSGGLYNEQFF
-	TRBV28	TRBJ2-5	-	TGTGCCAGCAGTGGGGTCGGGAGAGAGACCCAGTACTTC	CASSGVGRETQYF
-	TRBV11-2	TRBJ1-2	few	TGTGCCAGCAGCTTAGATCGCGGGAACTATGGCTACACCTTC	CASSLDRGNYGYTF
-	TRBV7-9	TRBJ2-3	few	TGTGCCAGCAGCTGGGCCGGGACAGATACGCAGTATTTT	CASSWAGTDTQYF
TRBD2	TRBV4-1	TRBJ2-1	-	TGCGCCAGCAGCCAACATACTAGCGGGACCTACAATGAGCAGTTCTTC	CASSQHTSGTYNEQFF
TRBD2	TRBV7-6	TRBJ2-1	few	TGTGCCAGCAGCTTTAGCGGGGGGTCCTACAATGAGCAGTTCTTC	CASSFSGGSYNEQFF
-	TRBV7-2	TRBJ1-1	few	TGTGCCAGCAGCTTAGTCAGGGCGGACACTGAAGCTTTCTTT	CASSLVRADTEAFF
TRBD1	TRBV7-9	TRBJ2-7	-	TGTGCCAGCAGCGGGACAGGGGGCGGTGAGCAGTACTTC	CASSGTGGGEQYF
TRBD1	TRBV11-3	TRBJ2-7	-	TGTGCCAGCAGCCTTGGGACAGGGGGCTTGTTGGAGCAGTACTTC	CASSLGTGGLLEQYF
-	TRBV4-2	TRBJ2-7	few	TGTGCCAGCAGCCGAGAAACACCTCCCTACGAGCAGTACTTC	CASSRETPPYEQYF
-	TRBV27	TRBJ2-7	few	TGTGCCAGCAAGGGGCAGTACGAGCAGTACTTC	CASKGQYEQYF
TRBD1	TRBV7-9	TRBJ1-1	-	TGTGCCAGCAGCAATCCACCGGGACAGGGGAACACTGAAGCTTTCTTT	CASSNPPGQGNTEAFF